This TCR beta chain appears in the sequencing data of a study of blood T cell repertoires in COVID-19. Study-wide context: Whether acute or convalescent, the COVID-19 samples came from the United States, Italy and Spain. The cDNA or gDNA used as material had been derived from T cells, B-cell-depleted T cells, or PBMCs.

Clones were read by immunoSEQ multiplex PCR, and TCRdb kept only the in-frame ones, dropping some. Of 110,000 or so clones listed, approximately 90% are singletons. CDR1 SGHTA and CDR2 FQGNSA come from the germline V gene. The CDR3 is 16 residues long. V lost 5 bases, J lost 4 bases, and 8 bases stayed unmatched. This sequence originates from a human donor with acute or convalescent COVID-19. The donor label of this sample is uncertain. Source material: peripheral blood. This sequence joins TRBV7-2 and TRBJ1-2; 12 bases line up with TRBD1. Here the CDR3 reads CASSTWDRGRTYGYTF. The CDR3 nucleotides read TGTGCCAGCAGCACATGGGACAGGGGGCGGACCTATGGCTACACCTTC.